This T cell receptor (beta chain) is from a study of human T cells and chemical hapten exposure. Study at large: Slight volume differences across pooled libraries mainly accounted for varying per-sample TCR yields. Findings and limits, study-wide: Healthy individuals' immune responses may differ from those of donors, who had alopecia. TCRs above 1 in 1000 frequency stayed constant with DPC sensitization.

Time point specified: patch test 3, about 24 weeks after DPC sensitization. Described treatment: therapeutic diphenylcyclopropenone sensitization with weekly scalp DPC. V lost 0 bases, J lost 4 bases, and 15 bases lay in between. CDR3 length: 15 amino acids. Per the germline V gene, CDR1 is DFQATT and CDR2 is SNEGSKA (reference sequence). With regard to this clonotype: Its antigen is unidentified.

TCRdb itself ran the RACE reads through MiXCR, one entry per CDR3 protein. The sample lists around 200,000 distinct CDR3 sequences, 20% to 25% occurring once. The chain is built from TRBV20-1 and TRBJ1-2; D gene unclear. The source of this sequence is a woman aged 35 to 49 with alopecia areata. Some clones in this sample may be carry-over from other donors' samples. Specimen: whole blood, collected in connection with sensitization to the hapten diphenylcyclopropenone (DPC). The CDR3 region is CSARDGAGLTYGYTF. The CDR3 DNA sequence: TGCAGTGCTAGAGATGGTGCAGGACTCACCTATGGCTACACCTTC.